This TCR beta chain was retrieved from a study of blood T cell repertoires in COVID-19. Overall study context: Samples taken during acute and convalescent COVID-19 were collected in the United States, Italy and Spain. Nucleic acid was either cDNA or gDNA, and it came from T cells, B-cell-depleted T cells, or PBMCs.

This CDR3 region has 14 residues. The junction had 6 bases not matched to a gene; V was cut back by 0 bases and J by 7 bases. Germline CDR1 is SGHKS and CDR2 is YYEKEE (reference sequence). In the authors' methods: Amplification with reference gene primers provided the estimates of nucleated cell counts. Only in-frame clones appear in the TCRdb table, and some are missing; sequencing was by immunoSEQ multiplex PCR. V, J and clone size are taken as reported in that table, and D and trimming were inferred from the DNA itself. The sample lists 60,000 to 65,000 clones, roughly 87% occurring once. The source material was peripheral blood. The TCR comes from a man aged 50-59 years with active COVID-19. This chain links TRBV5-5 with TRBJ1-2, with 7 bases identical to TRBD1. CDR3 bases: TGTGCCAGCAGCTTGGAGGGGGCCGCCTCTGGCTACACCTTC. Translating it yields CASSLEGAASGYTF.